This TCR beta chain was found in a study of T cell changes during pregnancy in multiple sclerosis. V was cut by 0 bases and J by 0 bases, with 4 bases left in between. This CDR3 is built from 14 residues. Germline assignment: CDR1 SGHNT and CDR2 YENEEA. Sequenced by immunoSEQ multiplex PCR; TCRdb stores in-frame clones only, minus some. Here the sample spans 30,000 or so clones, about 92% being singletons. In its sample, this clone was seen once. The chain employs TRBV11-3 and TRBJ2-3; unclear D gene. The TCR was taken from a female donor with multiple sclerosis, enrolled in a pregnancy study. The sequencing used CD4+ T cells from peripheral blood mononuclear cells, collected after pregnancy. CDR3 region: CASSLEASTDTQYF. The DNA for the CDR3 is TGTGCCAGCAGCTTAGAGGCTAGCACAGATACGCAGTATTTT.